The clone carrying this TCR beta chain was seen a handful of times. CDR1 and CDR2 from the germline V gene are MNHEY and SVGEGT. J gave up 9 bases and V 5 bases, and 13 bases lay outside the gene matches. CDR3 length equals 14 residues. The data were taken from a study of blood T cell repertoires in COVID-19. Produced via immunoSEQ multiplex PCR; TCRdb's table is partial and in-frame only. The sample yields tens of thousands of clones, about 90% seen once. Material: peripheral blood. The sequence derives from a human donor with active COVID-19. The donor label of this sample is uncertain. This chain uses TRBV6-2 or TRBV6-3 with TRBJ2-7; TRBD1 matches 7 bases. CDR3 region: CASSRTGRAPRQYF. The CDR3 DNA sequence: TGTGCCAGCAGTCGGACAGGAAGGGCCCCTCGGCAGTACTTC.